A single sample gave rise to the 15 T cell receptor beta chains below, sequenced in a study of cytomegalovirus exposure and HLA in healthy donors. Both 60 Vbeta primers and 13 Jbeta primers went into the PCR. Using immunoSEQ multiplex PCR, the repertoire was profiled, and TCRdb retains in-frame clones only, with some absent. The table has some 200,000 clones, approximately 80% seen once. Source material: PBMCs. The receptors stem from a boy aged 2 to 9 in good health and CMV-seronegative.

V gene TRBV7-8 combines with J gene TRBJ2-2, with 7 bases fitting TRBD1. Germline trimming cut 4 bases from V and 5 bases from J; bases unmatched to any gene: 10. This CDR3 region has 16 residues. Germline V gives CDR1 SGHVS, CDR2 FQNEAQ. The CDR3 coding sequence is TGTGCCAGCAGCTATCGTCCGGGACAGAAGACCGGGGAGCTGTTTTTT. This sequence encodes CASSYRPGQKTGELFF.

V gene TRBV5-6 combines with J gene TRBJ2-1; 8 positions agree with TRBD2. This CDR3 comprises 16 residues. Germline loops: CDR1 SGHDT, CDR2 YYEEEE. Trimming took 3 bases from V and 5 from J; bases not matched to a gene: 10. CDR3 coding DNA: TGTGCCAGCAGCTCCTACCCGGGACTAGGAAACAATGAGCAGTTCTTC. Translation gives CASSSYPGLGNNEQFF.

The V gene is TRBV4-1, the J gene TRBJ2-7; possibly TRBD1 for D (5 bases). CDR3 length: 14 amino acids. Germline lookup yields CDR1 MGHRA and CDR2 YSYEKL. Deletions cut 4 bases from V and 0 bases from J, with 10 bases between. CDR3 residues: CASSRSDISYEQYF. In DNA form, the CDR3 reads TGCGCCAGCAGCCGATCGGACATCTCCTACGAGCAGTACTTC.

The V call is TRBV7-3, the J call TRBJ2-2, with D unresolved. Germline CDR1 reads SGHTA; CDR2 reads FQGTGA. The CDR3 totals 11 residues. V was pared by 4 bases and J by 6 bases, with 3 bases between. The chain's CDR3 is CASSSSGELFF. In DNA, the CDR3 is TGTGCCAGCAGCTCTTCCGGGGAGCTGTTTTTT.

This clone was seen just once. This chain joins TRBV2 and TRBJ2-7; tentatively, D is TRBD2 (5 bases). The germline CDR1 and CDR2 sequences are SNHLY and FYNNEI. V was shortened by 6 bases and J by 3 bases, with 15 bases between the two germline ends. This CDR3 spans 14 amino acids. CDR3 sequence (DNA): TGTGCCAGCAGATTGGCTAGCAACGACTACGAGCAGTACTTC. This codes for CASRLASNDYEQYF.

The V and J genes are TRBV6-5 and TRBJ1-2; D uncertain. The CDR3 loop spans 14 amino acids. Between the trimmed V and J ends, which lost 8 bases and 0 bases, there was a span of 13 bases. Germline V gene sequence: CDR1 MNHEY, CDR2 SVGAGI. Here the CDR3 DNA reads TGTGCCAGCGGGTCTAGTTGGGCTAACTATGGCTACACCTTC. Protein product: CASGSSWANYGYTF.

V usage is TRBV11-2 and J usage is TRBJ2-5; 7 bases line up with TRBD1. Germline V gene lookup returns CDR1 SGHAT and CDR2 FQNNGV. J was trimmed by 1 base and V by 5 bases; bases with no gene match: 7. The CDR3 totals 15 residues. CDR3 DNA: TGTGCCAGCAGCCCCACCGGGACAGCCCAAGAGACCCAGTACTTC. Translation gives CASSPTGTAQETQYF.

The chain is built from TRBV13 and TRBJ2-7; 8 bases map to TRBD1. The J segment lost 2 bases and the V segment lost 1 base, leaving 7 bases of the junction unmatched. The CDR3 spans 16 residues. CDR1 and CDR2 (germline): PRHDT, FYEKMQ (reference sequence). CDR3 nucleotide sequence: TGTGCCAGCAGCTTAGCCGGACAGGGACCACCCTACGAGCAGTACTTC. Translation gives CASSLAGQGPPYEQYF.

The chain has TRBV5-1 and TRBJ2-3, with D perhaps TRBD1 (6 bases). Germline assignment: CDR1 SGHRS and CDR2 YFSETQ. Trimming shortened V by 3 bases and J by 7 bases, and 6 bases separated the two germline ends. The CDR3 length is 11 residues. DNA of the CDR3: TGCGCCAGCAGCTGGGGGCATACGCAGTATTTT. Amino acids: CASSWGHTQYF.

This clone was seen a few times. This chain uses TRBV6-4 with TRBJ1-1; D is uncertain. This CDR3 has 13 amino acids. V was cut by 5 bases and J by 1 base, with 8 bases left in between. Germline lookup yields CDR1 MRHNA and CDR2 SNTAGT. The CDR3 nucleotides are TGTGCCAGCAGTTTAACAGCGAACACTGAAGCTTTCTTT. Protein product: CASSLTANTEAFF.

V is TRBV4-1 and J is TRBJ2-7, with TRBD1 identical over 8 bases. The germline CDR1 and CDR2 sequences are MGHRA and YSYEKL. J lost 2 bases, V lost 1 base, and 4 bases had no gene match. This CDR3 has 15 amino acids. This CDR3 reads CASSQVLTGAYEQYF. In DNA form, the CDR3 reads TGCGCCAGCAGCCAAGTGTTGACAGGGGCCTACGAGCAGTACTTC.

The V and J genes are TRBV6-4 and TRBJ2-1; weak D call: TRBD1 (6 bases). The CDR3 totals 13 residues. The V end lost 3 bases, the J end lost 6 bases, and 9 bases lay between the germline ends. Per germline, CDR1 MRHNA and CDR2 SNTAGT. The CDR3 coding sequence is TGTGCCAGCAGTGAGAGCAGGGGCAATGAGCAGTTCTTC. It yields the protein CASSESRGNEQFF.

The chain has TRBV9 and TRBJ2-2; 14 nucleotides agree with TRBD2. The CDR3 runs 19 residues. Germline trimming cut 2 bases from V and 3 bases from J; bases unmatched to any gene: 9. Germline CDR1 reads SGDLS; CDR2 reads YYNGEE. DNA for the CDR3: TGTGCCAGCAGCGTGGGGGGACTAGCGGGGGCTGTGGACACCGGGGAGCTGTTTTTT. Its translation is CASSVGGLAGAVDTGELFF.

On this clone itself: A junction boundary mismatches the germline segment, possibly from a read error. The gene calls are TRBV7-7 and TRBJ2-5, with a weak D call TRBD2 (5 bases). Germline CDR1 is SSHAT and CDR2 is FNYEAQ (reference sequence). The CDR3 sequence is 13 residues long. This CDR3 reads CASSRLPQETQYF. As DNA, the CDR3 is TGTGCTAGCAGCCGACTACCCCAAGAGACCCAGTACTTC.

This sequence joins TRBV6-6 and TRBJ2-1; D gene unclear. CDR3 length: 14 amino acids. Trimming removed 1 base at V and 0 bases at J, with 4 bases between. The germline gives CDR1 MNHNY, CDR2 SVGAGI (reference sequence). The CDR3 reads CASSYFNSYNEQFF. The CDR3 DNA sequence: TGTGCCAGCAGTTACTTTAACTCCTACAATGAGCAGTTCTTC.